Following are 3 T cell receptor beta chains from one sample sequenced in a study of T cell repertoires in cytomegalovirus infection. The antigens for these receptors are not known. Via MiXCR, TCRdb re-called the reads, giving one row per CDR3 protein. The sample contains 900,000 to 950,000 distinct CDR3 sequences, approximately 31% of which appear only once. The source material was cultured CD8+ T cells from PBMCs, sampled from culture after CMV antigen stimulation. These receptors all stem from a human donor in good health (CMV status not recorded). Some clones in this sample may be carry-over from other donors' samples.

In its sample, this clonotype was seen a few times. The V call is TRBV7-9, the J call TRBJ2-1; unclear D gene. V shed 6 bases and J shed 9 bases, with 12 bases lying between them. This CDR3 has 12 residues. Per germline, CDR1 SEHNR and CDR2 FQNEAQ (reference sequence). The CDR3 DNA reads as TGTGCCAGCAGATTCGGAGTTACTGAGCAGTTCTTC. Translating it yields CASRFGVTEQFF.

Written as DNA, the CDR3 is TGTGCCAGCAGTGAGACTAGCGGGGACCAAGAGACCCAGTACTTC. It yields the protein CASSETSGDQETQYF. J is TRBJ2-5 and V is TRBV6-5; 11 bases fit TRBD2. Germline V gene lookup returns CDR1 MNHEY and CDR2 SVGAGI. The CDR3 has 15 residues. The V segment lost 5 bases and the J segment 0 bases; nucleotides outside the gene matches: 2.

Notes on this clonotype: Mismatch with germline at one junction end may stem from a read error. V gene TRBV7-8 combines with J gene TRBJ2-3; no reliable D call. Germline assignment: CDR1 SGHVS and CDR2 FQNEAQ. The CDR3 loop spans 15 amino acids. CDR3 in amino acids: CANSLMGSSTDTQYF. The CDR3 DNA reads TGTGCCAACAGCTTGATGGGATCGAGCACAGATACGCAGTATTTT.